The 7 T cell receptor beta chains given below trace back to one sample, sequenced in a study of blood T cells in healthy people across ages. PCR was performed a second time for about 6 to 12 cycles using a sample-barcoded 5' primer and a J-beta primer mix. TCRdb itself ran the 5' RACE reads through MiXCR, one entry per CDR3 protein. The sample yields 850,000 to 1,300,000 distinct CDR3 sequences, around 45% seen once. Sample: blood. Source of these receptors: a woman aged 55-69 years in good health.

This chain uses TRBV10-3 with TRBJ2-7; 8 bases map to TRBD1. The CDR3 spans 16 residues. Germline assignment: CDR1 ENHRY and CDR2 SYGVKD. The V and J ends lost 3 bases and 6 bases, in that order; junction bases with no gene match: 13. The CDR3 DNA reads as TGTGCCATCAGTGAACGCTTAGGACAGGGTACGGGCGAGCAGTACTTC. Protein: CAISERLGQGTGEQYF.

This clonotype has a handful of counts. The V call is TRBV3-1, the J call TRBJ2-6, with TRBD1 identical over 8 bases. The CDR3 is 20 amino acids. Germline CDR1 is LGHDT and CDR2 is YNNKEL (reference sequence). J gave up 1 base and V 4 bases, and 15 bases lay outside the gene matches. The CDR3 is CASSPRVGQGTRSGANVLTF. The CDR3, as DNA: TGTGCCAGCAGCCCCCGTGTTGGACAGGGTACTCGGTCTGGGGCCAACGTCCTGACTTTC.

The chain has TRBV9 and TRBJ2-1; 7 positions agree with TRBD1. The V gene end was trimmed by 3 bases and the J gene end by 0 bases; junction bases not matched to a gene: 9. This CDR3 contains 17 residues. Germline V CDR1 and CDR2: SGDLS, YYNGEE. DNA of the CDR3: TGTGCCAGCAGCGGCCTTAACAGGGGAAGCTCCTACAATGAGCAGTTCTTC. Translating it yields CASSGLNRGSSYNEQFF.

The genes are TRBV21-1 and TRBJ2-1; the DNA was not compared with TRBD1, the D call given in the table. TRBV21-1 is classified as a pseudogene. This CDR3 contains 17 residues. The DNA of the CDR3 is TGTGCCAGCAGCTTTCCCGGGACCCAACTGCCCTACAATGAGCAGTTCTTC. Protein product: CASSFPGTQLPYNEQFF.

The chain couples TRBV10-3 to TRBJ2-7, with unresolved D. TRBJ2-5 matches the DNA end more closely, so the J call is doubtful. This CDR3 has 11 residues. CDR1 and CDR2 (germline): ENHRY, SYGVKD. The CDR3 reads CAISQKETQYF. DNA of the CDR3: TGTGCCATCAGCCAGAAAGAGACCCAGTACTTC.

This clonotype was recorded a few times. The genes are TRBV12-3 or TRBV12-4 and TRBJ2-7, with TRBD2 matching over 15 bases. This CDR3 has 17 amino acids. Trimming cost V 5 bases and J 0 bases; bases outside gene matches: 5. CDR3 DNA: TGTGCCAGCAGTCCTCGGACTAGCGGGAGGGTCTCCTACGAGCAGTACTTC. Protein sequence: CASSPRTSGRVSYEQYF.

V is TRBV12-3 or TRBV12-4 and J is TRBJ2-1; D is uncertain. V was cut by 3 bases and J by 8 bases, with 11 bases left in between. CDR3 length: 13 residues. CDR3: CASSFSPGDEQFF. CDR3 bases: TGTGCCAGCAGTTTCAGCCCAGGTGATGAGCAGTTCTTC.